Listed here is a single T cell receptor beta chain. Its antigen is unidentified. Only in-frame clones appear in the TCRdb table, and some are missing; sequencing was by immunoSEQ multiplex PCR. The sample lists roughly 110,000 clones, around nine tenths seen once, with 9.5% to 15% in the top ten. This entry is derived from a study of T cell responses to AZD1222 COVID-19 vaccine. The CDR3 has 13 amino acids. CDR1 and CDR2 from the germline V gene are MDHEN and SYDVKM. V was trimmed by 3 bases and J by 5 bases, leaving 10 bases between them. Whole-study findings and limits: Close to half of spike-specific TCRs reportedly recognize unmutated variant regions. Possibly, clonal diversity was underestimated; donors were largely white British and included more females. When two AZD1222 doses had been given, Spike-specific TCR breadth and depth rose.

This clonotype originated in an adult in good health. This specimen consisted of peripheral blood, obtained on day 0 of AZD1222 vaccination. This chain joins TRBV28 and TRBJ1-1; D is ambiguous. The CDR3: CASSFSAGTEAFF. For the CDR3, the DNA is TGTGCCAGCAGTTTCTCGGCGGGAACTGAAGCTTTCTTT. Using reference TRBV28 and TRBJ1-1 for the parts outside the CDR3, the full variable domain is DVKVTQSSRYLVKRTGEKVFLECVQDMDHENMFWYRQDPGLGLRLIYFSYDVKMKEKGDIPEGYSVSREKKERFSLILESASTNQTSMYLCASSFSAGTEAFFGQGTRLTVV.